Following are 13 T cell receptor beta chains from one sample sequenced in a study of cytomegalovirus exposure and HLA in healthy donors. 13 Jbeta primers and 60 Vbeta primers were used for the PCR. Clones were sequenced by immunoSEQ multiplex PCR, and TCRdb holds only the in-frame ones, with some missing. Of roughly 120,000 clones listed, around four fifths are singletons. The sequenced material came from PBMCs. The receptors derive from a woman in her fifties or sixties in good health and CMV-seropositive.

The chain recombines TRBV28 with TRBJ1-4, with D unresolved. CDR1 and CDR2 (germline): MDHEN, SYDVKM. With 3 bases removed from V and 3 bases from J, the gap between germline ends came to 8 bases. The CDR3 has 14 residues. The CDR3 loop reads CASSFLYSNEKLFF. CDR3 nucleotides: TGTGCCAGCAGTTTCCTGTACTCTAATGAAAAACTGTTTTTT.

This clone was found a few times. The chain is built from TRBV10-3 and TRBJ2-2; D is perhaps TRBD2 (5 bases). The V end was cut by 4 bases, the J end by 0 bases, with 9 bases between. Germline V gene data show CDR1 as ENHRY and CDR2 as SYGVKD. CDR3 length: 15 amino acids. CDR3 amino acids: CAISVGATNTGELFF. The CDR3 coding sequence is TGTGCCATCAGTGTGGGAGCCACGAACACCGGGGAGCTGTTTTTT.

V usage is TRBV5-4 and J usage is TRBJ2-7; TRBD2 aligns across 7 bases. J gave up 1 base and V 2 bases, and 6 bases lay outside the gene matches. CDR1 and CDR2 from the germline V gene are SGHNT and YYREEE (reference sequence). The CDR3 totals 15 residues. CDR3: CASSLVSGPSYEQYF. In DNA, the CDR3 is TGTGCCAGCAGCTTAGTTAGCGGGCCTTCCTACGAGCAGTACTTC.

V usage is TRBV9 and J usage is TRBJ2-3, with TRBD1 matching over 9 bases. Unmatched junction bases numbered 5, after V lost 3 bases and J lost 3 bases. The germline gives CDR1 SGDLS, CDR2 YYNGEE. The CDR3 extends over 15 amino acids. The CDR3 loop reads CASSGGQGNTDTQYF. The CDR3 DNA follows: TGTGCCAGCAGCGGCGGACAGGGGAATACAGATACGCAGTATTTT.

This clone appeared a single time. The V call is TRBV5-4, the J call TRBJ2-2, with TRBD1 matching 7 bases. CDR3 length: 16 residues. The germline gives CDR1 SGHNT, CDR2 YYREEE (reference sequence). V was pared by 2 bases and J by 4 bases, with 8 bases of the junction left unmatched. CDR3 residues: CASSFLTGSGTGELFF. For the CDR3, the DNA is TGTGCCAGCAGCTTCCTGACAGGGTCGGGCACCGGGGAGCTGTTTTTT.

This clone occurred a few times. CDR3 sequence (DNA): TGTGCCAGCAGTGCTGGGACAGAAGGTGTCGGAAACACCATATATTTT. This gives the protein CASSAGTEGVGNTIYF. The V call is TRBV2, the J call TRBJ1-3; 7 bases agree with TRBD1. From germline, CDR1 is SNHLY and CDR2 FYNNEI. Losses at the gene ends were 4 bases for V and 4 bases for J; bases not matched to a gene: 10. The CDR3 has 16 residues.

The J gene is TRBJ2-1, the V gene TRBV19; 9 bases align to TRBD1. Unmatched junction bases numbered 9, after V lost 7 bases and J lost 2 bases. Germline CDR1 reads LNHDA; CDR2 reads SQIVND (reference sequence). The CDR3 spans 16 residues. CDR3 bases: TGTGCCAGTACAAAAGTTACAGGGGGCGCCTACAATGAGCAGTTCTTC. It codes for CASTKVTGGAYNEQFF.

The V gene is TRBV5-4, the J gene TRBJ2-2, with D hard to call. Trimming shortened V by 7 bases and J by 5 bases, and 9 bases separated the two germline ends. CDR1 SGHNT and CDR2 YYREEE come from the germline V gene (reference sequence). The CDR3 totals 12 residues. CDR3 in amino acids: CASRQATGELFF. In DNA form, the CDR3 reads TGTGCCAGCCGGCAGGCGACCGGGGAGCTGTTTTTT.

The V call is TRBV28, the J call TRBJ2-1, with D tentatively TRBD2 (6 bases). Trimming left V 6 bases short and J 4 bases short, with 10 bases between. Germline V gives CDR1 MDHEN, CDR2 SYDVKM. This CDR3 has 13 residues. The CDR3 protein is CASRTGGYNEQFF. In DNA, the CDR3 is TGTGCCAGCAGAACCGGGGGATACAATGAGCAGTTCTTC.

V usage is TRBV5-1 and J usage is TRBJ2-1; TRBD1 matches 11 bases. Per the germline V gene, CDR1 is SGHRS and CDR2 is YFSETQ. The length of the CDR3 is 16 residues. Trimming took 4 bases from V and 7 from J; bases not matched to a gene: 10. The chain's CDR3 is CASSQGQGGVGNEQFF. The CDR3 nucleotides are TGCGCCAGCAGCCAGGGACAGGGGGGAGTGGGGAATGAGCAGTTCTTC. The variable domain in full, with the rest retrieved from reference TRBV5-1 and TRBJ2-1, is KAGVTQTPRYLIKTRGQQVTLSCSPISGHRSVSWYQQTPGQGLQFLFEYFSETQRNKGNFPGRFSGRQFSNSRSEMNVSTLELGDSALYLCASSQGQGGVGNEQFFGPGTRLTVL.

This chain links TRBV7-8 with TRBJ2-2, with D possibly matching TRBD1 (5 bases). Germline-derived CDR1 and CDR2 are SGHVS and FQNEAQ. V lost 1 base to trimming and J lost 1 base, with 13 bases between them. The CDR3 covers 17 residues. The CDR3 loop reads CASSLGASGLNTGELFF. The DNA of the CDR3 is TGTGCCAGCAGCTTAGGGGCGTCAGGGTTGAACACCGGGGAGCTGTTTTTT.

The chain uses TRBV7-2 and TRBJ2-4; 8 nucleotides align to TRBD2. The CDR3 extends over 15 amino acids. V shed 5 bases and J 6 bases; nucleotides not matched to a gene: 9. The germline gives CDR1 SGHTA, CDR2 FQGNSA. The CDR3 here is CASSALAGTVNIQYF. CDR3 bases: TGTGCCAGCAGCGCATTAGCGGGAACGGTAAACATTCAGTACTTC.

This rearrangement joins TRBV19 to TRBJ1-2; weak D call: TRBD1 (5 bases). V dropped 6 bases and J dropped 2 bases, with 10 bases sitting between them. The length of the CDR3 is 13 residues. Germline lookup yields CDR1 LNHDA and CDR2 SQIVND (reference sequence). CDR3 in amino acids: CASSAQGNYGYTF. The DNA of the CDR3 is TGTGCCAGTAGCGCTCAGGGAAACTATGGCTACACCTTC.